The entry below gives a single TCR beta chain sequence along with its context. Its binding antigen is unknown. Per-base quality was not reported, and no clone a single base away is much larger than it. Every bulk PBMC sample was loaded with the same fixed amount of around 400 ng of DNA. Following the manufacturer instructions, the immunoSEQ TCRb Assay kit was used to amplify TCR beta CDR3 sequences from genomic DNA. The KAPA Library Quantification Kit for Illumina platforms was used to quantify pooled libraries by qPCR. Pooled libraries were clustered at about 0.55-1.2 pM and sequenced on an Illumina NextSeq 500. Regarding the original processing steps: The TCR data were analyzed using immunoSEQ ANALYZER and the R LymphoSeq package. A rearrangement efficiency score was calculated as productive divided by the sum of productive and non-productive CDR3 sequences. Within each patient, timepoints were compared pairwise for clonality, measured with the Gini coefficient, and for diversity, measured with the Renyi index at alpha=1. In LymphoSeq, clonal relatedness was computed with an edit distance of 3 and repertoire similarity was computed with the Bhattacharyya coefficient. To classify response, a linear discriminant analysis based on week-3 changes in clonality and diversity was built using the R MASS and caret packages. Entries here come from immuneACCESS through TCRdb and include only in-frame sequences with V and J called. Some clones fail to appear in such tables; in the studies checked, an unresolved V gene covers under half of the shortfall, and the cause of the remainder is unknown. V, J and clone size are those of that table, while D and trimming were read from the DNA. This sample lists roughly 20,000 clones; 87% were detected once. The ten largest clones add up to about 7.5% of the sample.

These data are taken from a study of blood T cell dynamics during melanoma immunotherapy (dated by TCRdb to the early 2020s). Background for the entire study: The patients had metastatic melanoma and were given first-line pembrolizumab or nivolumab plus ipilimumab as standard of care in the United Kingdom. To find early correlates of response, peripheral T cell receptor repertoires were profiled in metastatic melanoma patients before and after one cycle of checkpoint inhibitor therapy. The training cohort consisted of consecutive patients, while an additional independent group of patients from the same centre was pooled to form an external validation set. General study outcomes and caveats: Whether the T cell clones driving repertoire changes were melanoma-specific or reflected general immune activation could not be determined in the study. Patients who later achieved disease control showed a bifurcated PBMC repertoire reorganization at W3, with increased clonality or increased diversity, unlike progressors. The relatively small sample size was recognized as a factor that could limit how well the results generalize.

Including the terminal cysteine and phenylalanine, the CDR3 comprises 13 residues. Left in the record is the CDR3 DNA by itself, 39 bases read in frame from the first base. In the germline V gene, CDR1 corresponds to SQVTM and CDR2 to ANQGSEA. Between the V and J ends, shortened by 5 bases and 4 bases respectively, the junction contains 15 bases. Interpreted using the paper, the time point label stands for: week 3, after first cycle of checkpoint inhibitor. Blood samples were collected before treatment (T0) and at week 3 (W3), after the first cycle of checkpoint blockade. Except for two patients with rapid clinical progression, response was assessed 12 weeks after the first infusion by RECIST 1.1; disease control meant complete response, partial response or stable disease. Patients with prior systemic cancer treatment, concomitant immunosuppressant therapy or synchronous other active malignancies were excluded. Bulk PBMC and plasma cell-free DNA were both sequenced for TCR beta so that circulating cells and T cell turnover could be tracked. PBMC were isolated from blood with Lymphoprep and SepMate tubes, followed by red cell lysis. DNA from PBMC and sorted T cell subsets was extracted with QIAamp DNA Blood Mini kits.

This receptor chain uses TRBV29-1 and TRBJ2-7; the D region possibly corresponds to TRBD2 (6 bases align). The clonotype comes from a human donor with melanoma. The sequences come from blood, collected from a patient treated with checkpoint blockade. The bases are TGCAGCGTTTCGAAGAGCGGGTCATACGAGCAGTACTTC. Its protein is CSVSKSGSYEQYF.